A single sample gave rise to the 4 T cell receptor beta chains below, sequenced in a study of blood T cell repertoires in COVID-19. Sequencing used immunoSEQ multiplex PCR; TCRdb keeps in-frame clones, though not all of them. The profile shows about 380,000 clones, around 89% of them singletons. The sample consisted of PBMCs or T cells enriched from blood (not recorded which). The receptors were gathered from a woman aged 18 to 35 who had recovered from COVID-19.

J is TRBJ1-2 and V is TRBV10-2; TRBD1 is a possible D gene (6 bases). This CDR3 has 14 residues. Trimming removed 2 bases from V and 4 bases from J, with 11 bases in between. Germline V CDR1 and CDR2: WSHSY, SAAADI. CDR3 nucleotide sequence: TGCGCCAGCAGTGAGGGATCAGGGGTCTATGGCTACACCTTC. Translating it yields CASSEGSGVYGYTF.

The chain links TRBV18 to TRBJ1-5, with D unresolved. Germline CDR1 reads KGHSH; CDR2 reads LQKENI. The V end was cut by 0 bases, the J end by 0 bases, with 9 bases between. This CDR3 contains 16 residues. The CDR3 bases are TGTGCCAGCTCACCACCGCCCGGTTATAGCAATCAGCCCCAGCATTTT. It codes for CASSPPPGYSNQPQHF.

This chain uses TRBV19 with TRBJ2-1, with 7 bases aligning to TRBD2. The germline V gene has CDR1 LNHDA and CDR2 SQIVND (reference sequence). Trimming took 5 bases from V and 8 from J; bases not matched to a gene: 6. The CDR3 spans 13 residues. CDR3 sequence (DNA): TGTGCCAGTAGTGGGGGGGGTCTGCATGAGCAGTTCTTC. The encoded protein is CASSGGGLHEQFF. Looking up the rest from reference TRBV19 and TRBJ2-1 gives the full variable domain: DGGITQSPKYLFRKEGQNVTLSCEQNLNHDAMYWYRQDPGQGLRLIYYSQIVNDFQKGDIAEGYSVSREKKESFPLTVTSAQKNPTAFYLCASSGGGLHEQFFGPGTRLTVL.

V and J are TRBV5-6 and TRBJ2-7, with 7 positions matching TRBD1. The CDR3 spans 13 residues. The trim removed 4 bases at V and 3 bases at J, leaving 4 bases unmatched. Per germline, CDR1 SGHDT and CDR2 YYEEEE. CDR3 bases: TGTGCCAGCAGCAAAGACAGGGTCTACGAGCAGTACTTC. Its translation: CASSKDRVYEQYF. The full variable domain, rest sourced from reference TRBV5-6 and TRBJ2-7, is DAGVTQSPTHLIKTRGQQVTLRCSPKSGHDTVSWYQQALGQGPQFIFQYYEEEERQRGNFPDRFSGHQFPNYSSELNVNALLLGDSALYLCASSKDRVYEQYFGPGTRLTVT.